A single sample is the source of the 32 T cell receptor beta chains below, sequenced in a study of regulatory T cells in long-lasting Graves disease. Time point indicated: newly diagnosed GD, antithyroid drugs for less than 3 months. RNA extracted from PBMCs served as the sequencing template. To make TCR beta libraries, researchers used iRepertoire HTBI primers and Arm-PCR of CDR3 regions. TCRdb analysed the multiplex PCR reads with MiXCR anew, one entry per CDR3 protein. The sample carries around 400,000 distinct CDR3 sequences, 10% to 15% recorded once. This same sample was also taken into another study, of T cells in Graves' hyperthyroidism and ophthalmopathy.

The sample here was peripheral blood mononuclear cells (PBMCs), taken at new diagnosis, from a patient treated with antithyroid drugs. Receptor source: a woman between 18 and 29 years old with Graves disease.

In regard to this clonotype: With a much larger clone just one base away, this may be a read error. J is TRBJ2-3 and V is TRBV12-3 or TRBV12-4, with TRBD2 identical over 7 bases. This CDR3 has 15 amino acids. This CDR3 reads CASSFLGGSSDTRYF. CDR3 sequence (DNA): TGTGCCAGCAGTTTTCTTGGCGGGAGCTCAGATACGCGGTATTTT.

This clonotype appeared many times. The rearrangement uses TRBV28 and TRBJ2-7; 7 bases line up with TRBD2. There are 15 residues in the CDR3. V was pared by 5 bases and J by 2 bases, with 9 bases of the junction left unmatched. CDR1 and CDR2 from the germline V gene are MDHEN and SYDVKM. The CDR3 loop reads CASSAGSGYTYEQYF. The CDR3 bases are TGTGCCAGCAGTGCCGGTAGCGGGTATACCTACGAGCAGTACTTC.

As concerns this clonotype: At one end, the junction sequence differs from germline, possibly due to a read error. V gene TRBV24-1 combines with J gene TRBJ2-1; D gene unclear. The germline V gene has CDR1 KGHDR and CDR2 SFDVKD. The CDR3 loop spans 15 amino acids. CDR3 coding DNA: TGTGCCACCAGCAACGGCGGTAGCTCCTACAATGAGCAGTCCTTC. Its protein is CATSNGGSSYNEQSF.

Only a few counts were recorded for this clonotype. Possible read error: a much larger clone is one base away. The CDR3 ends on some other residue instead of the conserved phenylalanine or tryptophan, so this is likely a read error. The chain recombines TRBV5-1 with TRBJ2-7, with TRBD2 identical over 14 bases. Germline V CDR1 and CDR2: SGHRS, YFSETQ. The CDR3 loop spans 16 amino acids. With V trimmed by 4 bases and J by 6 bases, 9 bases remained unmatched. The CDR3 DNA is TGCGCCAGCAGCCGAGGGGGGACTAGCGGGAGAGGCGAGCAGTACTAC. It codes for CASSRGGTSGRGEQYY.

This clonotype has ten or more counts. The chain carries TRBV6-1 and TRBJ2-5; unclear D gene. Trimming removed 8 bases at V and 5 bases at J, with 9 bases between. This CDR3 region has 11 residues. Germline CDR1 reads MNHNS; CDR2 reads SASEGT. CDR3 sequence reads: CASATSETQYF. For the CDR3, the DNA is TGTGCCAGCGCGACGTCGGAGACCCAGTACTTC.

This clonotype was detected ten times or more. The CDR3 here is CASTLLGRESTGELFF. The DNA of the CDR3 is TGTGCCAGCACCCTTCTGGGGCGGGAGAGCACCGGGGAGCTGTTTTTT. This rearrangement joins TRBV28 to TRBJ2-2; 7 bases line up with TRBD2. The CDR3 runs to 16 residues. The V and J ends lost 7 bases and 4 bases, in that order; junction bases with no gene match: 12. Germline V gene data show CDR1 as MDHEN and CDR2 as SYDVKM.

J is TRBJ2-1 and V is TRBV20-1, with TRBD1 matching over 7 bases. V lost 3 bases and J lost 8; bases outside the gene matches: 7. Germline CDR1 is DFQATT and CDR2 is SNEGSKA (reference sequence). The CDR3 has 13 amino acids. The CDR3 is CSASTGTAYEQFF. CDR3 nucleotides: TGCAGTGCTAGTACGGGGACAGCCTATGAGCAGTTCTTC.

This clonotype has at least ten counts. The genes are TRBV27 and TRBJ2-3; D is perhaps TRBD2 (6 bases). CDR1 and CDR2 (germline): MNHEY, SMNVEV (reference sequence). Trimming shortened V by 6 bases and J by 3 bases, and 13 bases separated the two germline ends. The CDR3 contains 14 residues. The CDR3 protein is CASSLTGTTDTQYF. CDR3 coding DNA: TGTGCCAGCAGCCTCACCGGGACTACAGATACGCAGTATTTT.

This clonotype showed up many times. The chain recombines TRBV28 with TRBJ2-7; 9 nucleotides line up with TRBD2. Per the germline V gene, CDR1 is MDHEN and CDR2 is SYDVKM. Trimming cost V 5 bases and J 1 base; bases outside gene matches: 3. This CDR3 region has 14 residues. CDR3 sequence reads: CASSEAGGSYEQYF. The CDR3 DNA reads as TGTGCCAGCAGTGAAGCGGGGGGTTCCTACGAGCAGTACTTC.

This clonotype has a count of ten or more. Sequence at one end of the junction differs from germline and may be a read error. The gene calls are TRBV10-1 and TRBJ1-6; TRBD1 agrees at 8 bases. This CDR3 region has 13 residues. In germline, CDR1 is WNHNN, CDR2 SYGVQD (reference sequence). CDR3 sequence (DNA): TGTGCCAGCAGCAAGGACAGGGATTCACCCCTCCACTTT. Translation gives CASSKDRDSPLHF.

With respect to this clonotype: A much bigger clone sits one base away, suggesting this may be a read error. The chain has TRBV27 and TRBJ2-2; 11 bases align to TRBD2. Trimming removed 3 bases from V and 7 bases from J; junction bases left unmatched: 4. Germline V gene data show CDR1 as MNHEY and CDR2 as SMNVEV (reference sequence). There are 15 residues in the CDR3. As DNA, the CDR3 is TGTGCCAGCAGTTTGCCTAGCGGGGGGATCGGGGAGCTGTTTTTT. It codes for CASSLPSGGIGELFF.

In this sample, this clonotype turned up a few times. The V and J genes are TRBV7-2 and TRBJ2-7; D remains unclear. Trimming cost V 1 base and J 0 bases, with 10 bases left between them. The CDR3 is made up of 15 amino acids. CDR1 and CDR2 (germline): SGHTA, FQGNSA. CDR3 residues: CASSLVSPFSYEQYF. The DNA for the CDR3 is TGTGCCAGCAGCTTAGTGTCACCTTTCTCCTACGAGCAGTACTTC. The full variable domain, its missing parts supplied by reference TRBV7-2 and TRBJ2-7, is GAGVSQSPSNKVTEKGKDVELRCDPISGHTALYWYRQSLGQGLEFLIYFQGNSAPDKSGLPSDRFSAERTGGSVSTLTIQRTQQEDSAVYLCASSLVSPFSYEQYFGPGTRLTVT.

The chain joins TRBV6-5 to TRBJ2-3; tentatively, D is TRBD1 (5 bases). Trimming removed 2 bases from V and 3 bases from J, with 9 bases in between. CDR3 length: 14 amino acids. Germline CDR1 and CDR2: MNHEY and SVGAGI. The CDR3 loop reads CASSYDRETDTQYF. The CDR3 DNA sequence: TGTGCCAGCAGTTACGACAGAGAGACAGATACGCAGTATTTT.

As concerns this clonotype: A much larger clone lies one base from this, so it may be a read error. Here the CDR3 omits its conserved ending phenylalanine or tryptophan, so a read error is the likely source. The rearrangement uses TRBV11-2 and TRBJ2-4; tentative D call: TRBD2 (6 bases). CDR3 length equals 15 residues. Between the trimmed V and J ends, which lost 5 bases and 4 bases, there was a span of 15 bases. Germline CDR1 and CDR2: SGHAT and FQNNGV. In nucleotides, the CDR3 is TGTGCCAGCAGCCACCCACTAGCAGATAAAAACATTCAGTACCTC. It encodes CASSHPLADKNIQYL.

This rearrangement joins TRBV9 to TRBJ1-2; D not certain. The germline V and J ends were trimmed by 4 bases and 8 bases, with 27 bases remaining between them. CDR1 and CDR2 (germline): SGDLS, YYNGEE. The CDR3 extends over 17 amino acids. CDR3 amino acids: CASSLSRAESRPAGYTF. In DNA, the CDR3 is TGTGCCAGCAGCCTCAGCCGGGCCGAAAGCCGTCCCGCGGGCTACACCTTC.

This clonotype was seen at least ten times. The rearrangement links TRBV27 to TRBJ2-3; tentative D call: TRBD2 (5 bases). The CDR3 has 16 amino acids. Trimming removed 2 bases at V and 2 bases at J, with 14 bases between. Germline V gene sequence: CDR1 MNHEY, CDR2 SMNVEV (reference sequence). CDR3 in amino acids: CASSLIGVGATDTQYF. The CDR3 nucleotides are TGTGCCAGCAGTTTAATCGGGGTTGGAGCCACAGATACGCAGTATTTT.

This clonotype was seen more than once but under ten times. V usage is TRBV7-8 and J usage is TRBJ2-1; tentatively, D is TRBD2 (7 bases). CDR1 and CDR2 (germline): SGHVS, FQNEAQ. The V end lost 5 bases, the J end lost 8 bases, and 13 bases lay between the germline ends. The CDR3 extends over 13 amino acids. In DNA form, the CDR3 reads TGTGCCAGCAGCCTCCGGGGGGCGTATGAGCAGTTCTTC. Translated: CASSLRGAYEQFF.

This clonotype was picked up many times. CDR3 coding DNA: TGTGCCAGCAGCTTGAACAGGGTCGACAATGAGCAGTTCTTC. This sequence encodes CASSLNRVDNEQFF. The J gene is TRBJ2-1, the V gene TRBV7-3, with D possibly TRBD1 on 6 matching bases. CDR1 is SGHTA and CDR2 is FQGTGA in the germline V gene. Trimming pared 3 bases from V and 5 bases from J, leaving 11 bases between. The length of the CDR3 is 14 residues.

This clonotype was seen many times. The chain combines TRBV27 with TRBJ2-3; TRBD2 is a possible D gene (5 bases). The CDR3 spans 15 residues. V lost 3 bases and J lost 2, with 12 bases in between. Germline loops: CDR1 MNHEY, CDR2 SMNVEV (reference sequence). The CDR3 sequence: CASSFGGSNTDTQYF. The CDR3 region has the DNA TGTGCCAGCAGTTTTGGAGGCAGCAACACAGATACGCAGTATTTT.

This chain joins TRBV3-1 and TRBJ1-5, with D uncertain. This CDR3 is 13 amino acids long. V lost 9 bases, J lost 4 bases, and 13 bases lay in between. Germline values: CDR1 LGHDT, CDR2 YNNKEL (reference sequence). The CDR3 region has the DNA TGTGCCAGTTCGAGGGATGGGAATCAGCCCCAGCATTTT. This sequence encodes CASSRDGNQPQHF.

This clonotype has just a few counts. The gene calls are TRBV19 and TRBJ2-1; 14 positions agree with TRBD2. Germline CDR1 reads LNHDA; CDR2 reads SQIVND (reference sequence). V lost 4 bases and J lost 8; bases outside the gene matches: 4. The CDR3 is 15 amino acids. CDR3 sequence (DNA): TGTGCCAGTAGTACGGGACTAGCGGGAGAGGATGAGCAGTTCTTC. It translates to CASSTGLAGEDEQFF.

In its sample, this clonotype was seen many times. The V gene is TRBV10-3, the J gene TRBJ1-2, with a possible D match to TRBD1 (6 bases). Germline V lookup: CDR1 ENHRY, CDR2 SYGVKD. V lost 4 bases and J 4 bases, leaving 13 bases between the germline ends. There are 14 residues in the CDR3. CDR3 in DNA: TGTGCCATCAGTGGTGAGGGACAATTCTATGGCTACACCTTC. This sequence encodes CAISGEGQFYGYTF.

Only a few counts were recorded for this clonotype. The chain couples TRBV6-2 or TRBV6-3 to TRBJ1-2; maybe TRBD1 (6 bases). V lost 6 bases and J 3 bases, leaving 14 bases between the germline ends. The CDR3 has 14 residues. Per germline, CDR1 MNHEY and CDR2 SVGEGT. The CDR3 is CASSLGAGYYGYTF. The CDR3 coding sequence is TGTGCCAGCAGCCTGGGGGCAGGGTACTATGGCTACACCTTC.

The chain recombines TRBV6-2 or TRBV6-3 with TRBJ2-1; D call uncertain. Trimming cost V 6 bases and J 7 bases, with 10 bases left between them. The CDR3 runs 12 residues. Per the germline V gene, CDR1 is MNHEY and CDR2 is SVGEGT. The CDR3 region has the DNA TGTGCCAGCAGGGGGATTTATAATGAGCAGTTCTTC. Translating it yields CASRGIYNEQFF.

For this clonotype: The CDR3 does not end in the conserved phenylalanine or tryptophan, so this is likely a read error. The chain has TRBV7-9 and TRBJ2-1, with a weak D call TRBD2 (6 bases). The CDR3 consists of 14 residues. V gave up 3 bases and J gave up 7 bases, with 13 bases separating them. Germline assignment: CDR1 SEHNR and CDR2 FQNEAQ (reference sequence). The DNA for the CDR3 is TGTGCCAGCAGCTTCCCGCCCCGGGGGAATGAGCAGTTCTCC. Amino acid sequence: CASSFPPRGNEQFS.

This chain connects TRBV5-1 to TRBJ1-4; no reliable D call. CDR1 is SGHRS, CDR2 YFSETQ, per germline. The length of the CDR3 is 15 residues. The germline V and J ends were trimmed by 5 bases and 5 bases, with 16 bases remaining between them. In nucleotides, the CDR3 is TGCGCCAGCAGGCCTAATGGGTGGGCCAATGAAAAACTGTTTTTT. Translated: CASRPNGWANEKLFF.

The table lists this clonotype with many counts. The DNA for the CDR3 is TGTGCCAGCAGCTTCCCGCGGGGGAGTGAGACCCAGTACTTC. As protein: CASSFPRGSETQYF. The V call is TRBV5-4, the J call TRBJ2-5; 7 bases map to TRBD2. CDR1 is SGHNT, CDR2 YYREEE, per germline (reference sequence). Unmatched junction bases numbered 6, after V lost 2 bases and J lost 5 bases. The CDR3 extends over 14 amino acids.

The V call is TRBV14, the J call TRBJ2-7; the match to TRBD2 covers 8 bases. The CDR3 consists of 16 residues. Per the germline V gene, CDR1 is SGHDN and CDR2 is FVKESK. The junction had 8 bases not matched to a gene; V was cut back by 1 base and J by 3 bases. This CDR3 is CASSQGPGLGLYEQYF. Here the CDR3 DNA reads TGTGCCAGCAGCCAAGGCCCGGGACTAGGGCTCTACGAGCAGTACTTC.

This clonotype was found many times. The V gene is TRBV10-3, the J gene TRBJ1-2, with no clear D. The CDR3 consists of 16 residues. The germline V and J ends were trimmed by 3 bases and 2 bases, with 16 bases remaining between them. Germline CDR1 reads ENHRY; CDR2 reads SYGVKD. In DNA form, the CDR3 reads TGTGCCATCAGTGATGACACCCGCGGAAAAAACTATGGCTACACCTTC. Amino acids: CAISDDTRGKNYGYTF.

This clonotype was seen at least ten times. The chain is built from TRBV9 and TRBJ2-5; TRBD2 aligns across 7 bases. CDR1 is SGDLS, CDR2 YYNGEE, per germline. V shed 3 bases and J 7 bases; nucleotides not matched to a gene: 3. The CDR3 extends over 12 amino acids. The CDR3 is CASSGTRRTQYF. The CDR3 DNA reads TGTGCCAGCAGCGGGACTAGGCGGACCCAGTACTTC.

V is TRBV6-2 or TRBV6-3 and J is TRBJ1-5; D perhaps matches TRBD1 (5 bases). The CDR3 runs 17 residues. V lost 6 bases and J lost 6, with 24 bases in between. CDR1 is MNHEY, CDR2 SVGEGT, per germline. This CDR3 is CASSIRNPPRGFQPQHF. The DNA of the CDR3 is TGTGCCAGCAGCATAAGAAACCCACCCCGGGGGTTTCAGCCCCAGCATTTT.

This clonotype was counted a few times. V gene TRBV4-1 combines with J gene TRBJ1-1; D gene unclear. There are 14 residues in the CDR3. CDR1 and CDR2 from the germline V gene are MGHRA and YSYEKL. V lost 1 base, J lost 3 bases, and 9 bases lay in between. CDR3 amino acids: CASSQGEGYTEAFF. The CDR3 coding sequence is TGCGCCAGCAGCCAAGGGGAAGGGTACACTGAAGCTTTCTTT.